This T cell receptor beta chain was captured in a study of blood T cell repertoires in COVID-19. Clones were read by immunoSEQ multiplex PCR, and TCRdb kept only the in-frame ones, dropping some. The repertoire holds a few hundred thousand clones, with roughly 87% as singletons. The receptor was derived from a woman aged 25 to 39 who had recovered from COVID-19. Sequenced input: PBMCs or T cells enriched from blood (not recorded which).

The CDR3 here is CASSIGTVTYEQYF. The CDR3 bases are TGTGCCAGTAGTATTGGGACAGTTACCTACGAGCAGTACTTC. The chain couples TRBV19 to TRBJ2-7; TRBD1 aligns across 7 bases. The CDR3 consists of 14 residues. V lost 3 bases to trimming and J lost 2 bases; unmatched junction nucleotides: 4. Germline V lookup: CDR1 LNHDA, CDR2 SQIVND (reference sequence).